Sequencing of this T cell receptor (beta chain) was carried out in a study of memory CD4+ T cells and cytomegalovirus serostatus. The sort gate was single viable CD3+CD4+CD8-CD45RO+ cells for memory CD4+ T cells. For this clone: Antigen unknown.

The CDR3 runs 19 residues. V was shortened by 0 bases and J by 3 bases, with 21 bases between the two germline ends. Germline V CDR1 and CDR2: LGHNA, YSLEER. Original processing methods: Out-of-frame sequences were removed, leaving a few million distinct TCRbeta sequences. Measured with immunoSEQ multiplex PCR; TCRdb has only the in-frame clones, and not every one. V and J calls and clone size are as listed in that table; D and trimming were resolved from the DNA. The profile shows about 52,000 clones, 83% of them singletons. The study, taken as a whole, reports: Suggested: most of the CMV-linked TCR signature lies in CD4+ memory cells. CMV serostatus prediction reached median AUC approximately 0.96, or 0.89 with US-trained model.

The sequence came from an adult in good health and CMV-seropositive. Input material: memory CD4+ T cells from blood. The chain couples TRBV4-3 to TRBJ2-4; D is ambiguous. This chain's CDR3 is CASSQDSKETPLGKNIQYF. Written as DNA, the CDR3 is TGCGCCAGCAGCCAAGATAGTAAAGAGACTCCCTTAGGCAAAAACATTCAGTACTTC.